This T cell receptor (beta chain) was profiled in a study of tumour-infiltrating T cells in Burkitt lymphoma. Study as a whole: Productive clonality predicted overall and progression-free survival.

Measured with immunoSEQ multiplex PCR; TCRdb has only the in-frame clones, and not every one. The repertoire holds 5,500 to 7,000 clones, with about a tenth as singletons. V was pared by 3 bases and J by 4 bases, with 25 bases between. Germline V lookup: CDR1 SGHTA, CDR2 FQGNSA. CDR3 length: 18 amino acids. This clone was seen a handful of times. J is TRBJ2-7 and V is TRBV7-2, with D perhaps being TRBD1 or TRBD2 (6 bases each). This receptor was obtained from a human donor with diffuse large B-cell lymphoma. Sequenced: tumor tissue. This chain's CDR3 is CASSLRGGFAGQVYEQYF. DNA for the CDR3: TGTGCCAGCAGCTTGAGAGGGGGGTTTGCGGGACAAGTATACGAGCAGTACTTC.